This TCR beta chain appears in the sequencing data of a study of CD8+ T cells in alopecia areata. Turning to the study itself: Scoring of treated patients' severity used the percentage of affected scalp area.

Extracted RNA was reverse transcribed into cDNA, the sequencing template. Using immunoSEQ multiplex PCR, the repertoire was profiled, and TCRdb retains in-frame clones only, with some absent. The sample records around 110,000 clones, around 83% being singletons. CDR3 size: 15 residues. V shed 8 bases and J 1 base; nucleotides not matched to a gene: 10. Germline values: CDR1 SGHVS, CDR2 FQNEAQ. Turning to this clone: Its antigen is currently unknown.

Described treatment: oral pan-JAK inhibitor, 5-10 mg twice daily. Study results and limitations: Only one nonresponder was present, which leaves the link between baseline CD8+ expansion and response uncertain.

This chain links TRBV7-8 with TRBJ2-7, with 8 positions matching TRBD1. This TCR was sampled from a human donor with alopecia areata. The sample here was CD8+ T cells sorted from blood, taken at week 24, from a patient treated with tofacitinib. CDR3 region: CASYTQTGASYEQYF. The CDR3 DNA reads as TGTGCCAGCTATACTCAGACAGGGGCGTCCTACGAGCAGTACTTC.